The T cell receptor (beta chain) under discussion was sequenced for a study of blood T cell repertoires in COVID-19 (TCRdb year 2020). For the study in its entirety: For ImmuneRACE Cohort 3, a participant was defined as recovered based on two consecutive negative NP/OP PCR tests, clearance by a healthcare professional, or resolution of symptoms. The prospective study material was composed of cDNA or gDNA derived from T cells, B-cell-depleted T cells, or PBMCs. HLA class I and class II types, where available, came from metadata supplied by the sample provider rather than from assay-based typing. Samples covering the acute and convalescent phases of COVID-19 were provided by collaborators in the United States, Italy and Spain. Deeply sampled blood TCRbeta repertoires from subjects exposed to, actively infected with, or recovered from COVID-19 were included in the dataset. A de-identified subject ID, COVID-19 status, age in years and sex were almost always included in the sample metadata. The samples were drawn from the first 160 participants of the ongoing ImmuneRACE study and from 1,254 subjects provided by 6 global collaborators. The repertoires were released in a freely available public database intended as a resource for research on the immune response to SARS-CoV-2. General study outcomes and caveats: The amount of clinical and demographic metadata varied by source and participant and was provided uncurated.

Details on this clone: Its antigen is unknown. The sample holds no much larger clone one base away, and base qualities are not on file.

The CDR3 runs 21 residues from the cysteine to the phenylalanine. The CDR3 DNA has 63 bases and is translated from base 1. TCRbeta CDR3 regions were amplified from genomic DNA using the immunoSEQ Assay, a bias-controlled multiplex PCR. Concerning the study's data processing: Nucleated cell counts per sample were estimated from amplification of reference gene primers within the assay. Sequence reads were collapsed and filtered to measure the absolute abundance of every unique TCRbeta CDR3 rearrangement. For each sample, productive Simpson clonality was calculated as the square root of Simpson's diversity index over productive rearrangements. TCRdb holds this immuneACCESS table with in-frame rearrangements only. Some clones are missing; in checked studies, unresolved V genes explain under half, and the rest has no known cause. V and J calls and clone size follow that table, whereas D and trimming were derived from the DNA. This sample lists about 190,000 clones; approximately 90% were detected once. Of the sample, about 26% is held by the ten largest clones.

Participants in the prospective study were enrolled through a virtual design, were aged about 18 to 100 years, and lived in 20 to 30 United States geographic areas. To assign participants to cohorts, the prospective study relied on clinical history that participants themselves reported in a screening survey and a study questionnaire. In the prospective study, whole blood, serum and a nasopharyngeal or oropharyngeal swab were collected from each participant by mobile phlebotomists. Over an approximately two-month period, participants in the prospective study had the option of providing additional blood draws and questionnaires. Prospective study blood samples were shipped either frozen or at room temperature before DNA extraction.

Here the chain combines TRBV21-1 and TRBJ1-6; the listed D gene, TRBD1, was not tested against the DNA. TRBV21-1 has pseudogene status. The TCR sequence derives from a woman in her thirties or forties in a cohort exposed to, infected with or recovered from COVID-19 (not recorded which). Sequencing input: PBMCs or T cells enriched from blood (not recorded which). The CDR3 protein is CASSKGGDRGVSGGVNSPLHF. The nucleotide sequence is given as TGTGCCAGCAGCAAAGGAGGGGACAGGGGTGTATCAGGAGGGGTTAATTCACCCCTCCACTTT.